These 18 T cell receptor beta chains originate from one sample sequenced in a study of identical twins (dated by TCRdb to the mid-2010s). Libraries were prepared through 5' RACE. The reads were generated on an Illumina HiSeq 2000. The public reads were reprocessed in TCRdb via fastp at Q25 and MiXCR, keeping in-frame beta chains. Rows merge per CDR3 protein into single entries with the most common DNA and genes. The sample includes approximately 700,000 distinct CDR3 sequences, with about 20% observed a single time. The leading ten clones occupy 10% to 15% of the sample. These data also featured in a second study, about T cells expressing NK-cell markers.

The specimen sequenced was PBMCs. These TCRs come from a woman aged 18-30 years in good health.

The rearrangement uses TRBV12-3 or TRBV12-4 and TRBJ2-7, with D possibly being TRBD2 (5 bases). The CDR3 is made up of 14 amino acids. Trimming removed 0 bases from V and 6 bases from J, with 12 bases in between. The CDR3 region is CASSLAGERLEQYF. The CDR3 DNA is TGTGCCAGCAGTTTAGCGGGAGAGAGGCTCGAGCAGTACTTC.

V usage is TRBV6-4 and J usage is TRBJ2-1; 8 nucleotides align to TRBD2. Trimming removed 3 bases from V and 3 bases from J; junction bases left unmatched: 4. The CDR3 sequence is 15 residues long. Germline values: CDR1 MRHNA, CDR2 SNTAGT. DNA of the CDR3: TGTGCCAGCAGTGAAAGGCGGGGGGACTACAATGAGCAGTTCTTC. Its protein is CASSERRGDYNEQFF.

This clonotype was detected many times. This rearrangement joins TRBV6-2 or TRBV6-3 to TRBJ1-2; D unresolved. The ends were cut back, 3 bases at V and 4 bases at J, with 6 bases in the middle. The CDR3 totals 12 residues. Germline assignment: CDR1 MNHEY and CDR2 SVGEGT. The CDR3 sequence: CASSYPTYGYTF. CDR3 nucleotide sequence: TGTGCCAGCAGTTATCCAACCTATGGCTACACCTTC.

The chain joins TRBV11-1 to TRBJ2-1; 13 bases are a match to TRBD2. Germline CDR1 and CDR2: SGHAT and FQDESV (reference sequence). CDR3 size: 19 residues. V lost 5 bases and J lost 7; bases outside the gene matches: 17. The DNA of the CDR3 is TGTGCCAGCAGCGGGCAGACTAGCGGGGGGCTTACCCCTCGGAATGAGCAGTTCTTC. It encodes CASSGQTSGGLTPRNEQFF.

The table lists this clonotype with many counts. The chain carries TRBV20-1 and TRBJ1-3; D gene uncertain. The ends were cut back, 6 bases at V and 1 base at J, with 13 bases in the middle. This CDR3 region has 14 residues. Germline V gene data show CDR1 as DFQATT and CDR2 as SNEGSKA (reference sequence). This CDR3 reads CSAHTRGSGNTIYF. The DNA of the CDR3 is TGCAGTGCGCATACAAGAGGATCTGGAAACACCATATATTTT.

The CDR3 is CASSLFLGEQYF. DNA for the CDR3: TGTGCCAGCAGTCTATTTCTGGGGGAGCAGTACTTC. The chain couples TRBV6-2 or TRBV6-3 to TRBJ2-7, with no clear D. The CDR3 contains 12 residues. Germline-derived CDR1 and CDR2 are MNHEY and SVGEGT. V was clipped by 5 bases and J by 7 bases, with 12 bases between them.

V is TRBV7-9 and J is TRBJ2-7; perhaps TRBD1 as D (6 bases). Between the trimmed V and J ends, which lost 1 base and 3 bases, there was a span of 16 bases. There are 16 residues in the CDR3. Per germline, CDR1 SEHNR and CDR2 FQNEAQ (reference sequence). CDR3: CASSLGSPGEYYEQYF. CDR3 sequence (DNA): TGTGCCAGCAGCTTAGGCAGCCCAGGGGAATACTACGAGCAGTACTTC. Together with reference TRBV7-9 and TRBJ2-7, the CDR3 gives the full variable domain: DTGVSQNPRHKITKRGQNVTFRCDPISEHNRLYWYRQTLGQGPEFLTYFQNEAQLEKSRLLSDRFSAERPKGSFSTLEIQRTEQGDSAMYLCASSLGSPGEYYEQYFGPGTRLTVT.

This clonotype was seen a handful of times. The V gene is TRBV7-3, the J gene TRBJ2-5; D not resolved. Germline values: CDR1 SGHTA, CDR2 FQGTGA. The CDR3 is 13 residues long. Trimming stripped 1 base from V and 7 bases from J, with 10 bases between. The CDR3: CASSLSLKGTQYF. As DNA, the CDR3 is TGTGCCAGCAGCTTAAGTCTCAAGGGGACCCAGTACTTC.

This clonotype was recorded a few times. CDR3 region: CASSYKEVTDTQYF. CDR3 sequence (DNA): TGCGCCAGCAGCTATAAGGAAGTCACAGATACGCAGTATTTT. The chain has TRBV5-1 and TRBJ2-3; D is unresolved. Germline CDR1 SGHRS, CDR2 YFSETQ. There are 14 residues in the CDR3. Trimming left V 3 bases short and J 2 bases short, with 10 bases between.

The rearrangement links TRBV7-2 to TRBJ2-7; D possibly uses TRBD1 or TRBD2 (5 bases each). The CDR3 extends over 14 amino acids. Germline CDR1 is SGHTA and CDR2 is FQGNSA. The V and J ends lost 2 bases and 3 bases respectively, with 11 bases between them. CDR3 DNA sequence: TGTGCCAGCAGCTTATACGCAGGGAGCTACGAGCAGTACTTC. Translated: CASSLYAGSYEQYF.

The V and J genes are TRBV12-3 or TRBV12-4 and TRBJ1-2; D is undetermined. The V and J ends lost 4 bases and 8 bases respectively, with 11 bases between them. The CDR3 loop spans 12 amino acids. The chain's CDR3 is CASSSSWRGYTF. The CDR3 DNA reads TGTGCCAGCAGTTCCAGCTGGCGGGGCTACACCTTC.

This clonotype was seen more than once but under ten times. The chain has TRBV5-1 and TRBJ2-7; no firm D call. The CDR3 runs to 13 residues. V dropped 4 bases and J dropped 6 bases, with 14 bases sitting between them. Per the germline V gene, CDR1 is SGHRS and CDR2 is YFSETQ. The CDR3 protein is CASSRAIGREQYF. The CDR3 DNA reads as TGCGCCAGCAGCAGAGCAATTGGACGCGAGCAGTACTTC.

This clonotype was found many times. V is TRBV6-5 and J is TRBJ1-1; D gene uncertain. Germline lookup yields CDR1 MNHEY and CDR2 SVGAGI. The V gene lost 1 base and the J gene lost 5 bases, with 17 bases spanning the gap. The CDR3 is 16 residues long. CDR3 in amino acids: CASSYWGGRSETEAFF. DNA of the CDR3: TGTGCCAGCAGTTACTGGGGAGGCAGGTCGGAGACTGAAGCTTTCTTT.

The chain uses TRBV4-3 and TRBJ2-3, with a weak D call TRBD1 (6 bases). The CDR3 is 16 residues long. Trimming shortened V by 0 bases and J by 5 bases, and 15 bases separated the two germline ends. The germline CDR1 and CDR2 sequences are LGHNA and YSLEER. This CDR3 is CASSQEGGSSRDTQYF. Here the CDR3 DNA reads TGCGCCAGCAGCCAAGAAGGGGGATCTTCCAGAGATACGCAGTATTTT.

The V call is TRBV4-1, the J call TRBJ1-1, with D tentatively TRBD1 (5 bases). The V and J ends lost 6 bases and 4 bases respectively, with 15 bases between them. The CDR3 is 14 residues long. The V gene's germline CDR1 is MGHRA and CDR2 YSYEKL. The chain's CDR3 is CASRKTGRGTEAFF. As DNA, the CDR3 is TGCGCCAGCAGGAAAACAGGTCGGGGCACTGAAGCTTTCTTT.

The V gene is TRBV20-1, the J gene TRBJ2-3; maybe TRBD2 (6 bases). The germline CDR1 and CDR2 sequences are DFQATT and SNEGSKA (reference sequence). The V end lost 6 bases, the J end lost 5 bases, and 12 bases lay between the germline ends. There are 12 residues in the CDR3. DNA for the CDR3: TGCAGTGCGCCTGCGGGGCAAGATACGCAGTATTTT. It specifies CSAPAGQDTQYF.

V and J are TRBV18 and TRBJ2-1; no firm D call. The CDR3 consists of 14 residues. The germline V and J ends were trimmed by 6 bases and 7 bases, with 16 bases remaining between them. Germline-derived CDR1 and CDR2 are KGHSH and LQKENI. The CDR3 spells CASSLGARRNEQFF. CDR3 bases: TGTGCCAGCTCCTTGGGCGCCAGACGGAATGAGCAGTTCTTC.

The chain has TRBV7-2 and TRBJ2-3; D gene ambiguous. This CDR3 spans 14 amino acids. Trimming shortened V by 5 bases and J by 4 bases, and 13 bases separated the two germline ends. The germline V gene has CDR1 SGHTA and CDR2 FQGNSA. CDR3 coding DNA: TGTGCCAGCAGCCACAGCGCCCTCGCAGATACGCAGTATTTT. Encoded protein: CASSHSALADTQYF.